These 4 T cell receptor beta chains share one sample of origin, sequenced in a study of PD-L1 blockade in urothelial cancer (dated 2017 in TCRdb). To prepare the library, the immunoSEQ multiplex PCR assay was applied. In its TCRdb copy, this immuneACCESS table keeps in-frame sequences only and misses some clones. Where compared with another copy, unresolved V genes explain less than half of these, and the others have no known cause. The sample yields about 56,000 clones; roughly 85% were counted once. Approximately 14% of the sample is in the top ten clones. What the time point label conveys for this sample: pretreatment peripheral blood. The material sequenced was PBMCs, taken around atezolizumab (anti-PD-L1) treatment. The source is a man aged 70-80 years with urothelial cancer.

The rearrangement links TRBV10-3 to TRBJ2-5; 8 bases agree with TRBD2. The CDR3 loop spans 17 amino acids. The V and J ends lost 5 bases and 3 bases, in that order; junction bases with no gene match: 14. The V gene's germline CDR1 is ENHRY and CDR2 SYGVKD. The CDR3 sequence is CAISPRTSLRGEETQYF. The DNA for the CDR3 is TGTGCCATCAGTCCGAGGACTAGCTTGAGGGGGGAAGAGACCCAGTACTTC.

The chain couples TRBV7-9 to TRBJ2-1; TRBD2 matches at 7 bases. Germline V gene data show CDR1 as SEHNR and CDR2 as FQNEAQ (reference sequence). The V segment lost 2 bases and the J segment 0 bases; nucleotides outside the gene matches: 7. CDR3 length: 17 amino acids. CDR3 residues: CASSLFGGRGSYNEQFF. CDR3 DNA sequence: TGTGCCAGCAGCTTATTTGGAGGGAGGGGCTCCTACAATGAGCAGTTCTTC. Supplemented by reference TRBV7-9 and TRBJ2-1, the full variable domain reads DTGVSQNPRHKITKRGQNVTFRCDPISEHNRLYWYRQTLGQGPEFLTYFQNEAQLEKSRLLSDRFSAERPKGSFSTLEIQRTEQGDSAMYLCASSLFGGRGSYNEQFFGPGTRLTVL.

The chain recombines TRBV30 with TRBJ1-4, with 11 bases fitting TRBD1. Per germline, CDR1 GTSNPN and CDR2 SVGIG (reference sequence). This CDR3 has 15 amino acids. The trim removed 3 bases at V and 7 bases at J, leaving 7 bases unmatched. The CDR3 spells CAWSGGQGEAEKLFF. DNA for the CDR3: TGTGCCTGGAGCGGGGGACAGGGGGAAGCTGAAAAACTGTTTTTT.

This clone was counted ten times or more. The CDR3 DNA is TGCAGCGTCGGGACTTACTACGAGCAGTACTTC. This sequence encodes CSVGTYYEQYF. V is TRBV29-1 and J is TRBJ2-7, with a possible D match to TRBD2 (6 bases). CDR1 and CDR2 from the germline V gene are SQVTM and ANQGSEA. The V and J ends lost 6 bases and 3 bases respectively, with 9 bases between them. CDR3 length equals 11 residues.